The clone carrying this TCR beta chain was observed once. Its antigen is not known. These data belong to a study of cytomegalovirus exposure and HLA in healthy donors. Regarding the study as a whole: In a later analysis, V- and J-gene trimming of beta chains associated with a DCLRE1C missense variant, replicated independently. Links to common viral pathogens appeared, in a later analysis, for several of the most significant clusters. Some TCR beta chains (about 180 of them) were listed as cytomegalovirus-associated.

V lost 4 bases, J lost 0 bases, and 6 bases stayed unmatched. Germline assignment: CDR1 SGHRS and CDR2 YFSETQ. This CDR3 is 15 amino acids long. Primers: 60 Vbeta forward and 13 Jbeta reverse. Generated by immunoSEQ multiplex PCR, the TCRdb table keeps only in-frame clones and is missing some. Found here are 180,000 or so clones, over 70% of them singletons; the top ten hold roughly 3.5%. The sample taken for sequencing was PBMCs. V usage is TRBV5-1 and J usage is TRBJ1-1; 7 nucleotides match TRBD1. This TCR derives from a woman aged 55-69 years in good health and CMV-seropositive. The CDR3 nucleotides are TGCGCCAGCAGCGTCCGGGACAGTATGAACACTGAAGCTTTCTTT. This codes for CASSVRDSMNTEAFF.